Included here is one T cell receptor beta chain sequence, with context. Seattle-derived patients entered the study during active infection and were followed longitudinally. The data stem from a study of blood T cell repertoires in COVID-19. Across the whole study: The United States, Italy and Spain supplied acute and convalescent COVID-19 samples. PBMCs, B-cell-depleted T cells, or T cells provided the cDNA or gDNA that made up the material.

In the original workflow: Estimated nucleated cell counts came from reference gene primer amplification. Measured with immunoSEQ multiplex PCR; TCRdb has only the in-frame clones, and not every one. The V and J calls and clone size come from that table; D and trimming were worked out from the DNA. The sample has about 410,000 clones, approximately 91% seen once. CDR1 and CDR2 (germline): SQVTM, ANQGSEA. The CDR3 is 13 amino acids. The ends were cut back, 4 bases at V and 3 bases at J, with 9 bases in the middle. The receptor's source is a woman in her thirties or forties with COVID-19, enrolled during active disease. Sequences were obtained from peripheral blood. The gene calls are TRBV29-1 and TRBJ2-2; a weak D match, TRBD1 (5 bases). The CDR3 nucleotides read TGCAGCGTTGCAGGACACTACACCGGGGAGCTGTTTTTT. This sequence encodes CSVAGHYTGELFF.